A single sample gave rise to the 28 T cell receptor beta chains below, sequenced in a study of shared clonotypes between healthy human individuals. Clones were read by immunoSEQ multiplex PCR, and TCRdb kept only the in-frame ones, dropping some. The sample carries about 470,000 clones, about four fifths recorded once. The sequenced material came from PBMCs. The receptors stem from a middle-aged woman in good health. Some clones in this sample may be carry-over from other donors' samples.

The chain combines TRBV5-4 with TRBJ1-2; the match to TRBD1 covers 9 bases. The CDR3 is made up of 15 amino acids. Germline values: CDR1 SGHNT, CDR2 YYREEE (reference sequence). V shed 5 bases, J shed 7 bases, and the junction held 12 bases outside the gene matches. DNA for the CDR3: TGTGCCAGCAGTCAGGAGGGACAGGGTATAGGTGGCTACACCTTC. This gives the protein CASSQEGQGIGGYTF.

This clone appeared many times. The identical CDR3 is also encoded by other nucleotide sequences in the sample. V gene TRBV15 combines with J gene TRBJ2-6, with D possibly matching TRBD2 (6 bases). CDR3 length: 16 residues. Per germline, CDR1 LNHNV and CDR2 YYDKDF (reference sequence). Deletions cut 1 base from V and 4 bases from J, with 11 bases between. The CDR3 DNA reads as TGTGCCACCAGCAGAGGCGGGGCGCGGGGGGCCAACGTCCTGACTTTC. This translates into CATSRGGARGANVLTF.

The sample holds a few counts of this clone. The CDR3 reads CASSIDPSGTYNEQFF. In nucleotides, the CDR3 is TGTGCCAGTAGTATAGACCCTAGCGGGACCTACAATGAGCAGTTCTTC. This sequence joins TRBV19 and TRBJ2-1; 9 bases align to TRBD2. V shed 0 bases, J shed 2 bases, and the junction held 2 bases outside the gene matches. CDR3 length: 16 amino acids. Germline lookup yields CDR1 LNHDA and CDR2 SQIVND (reference sequence).

This clone showed up just a few times. The CDR3 loop is CASSVLGQSYNEQFF. CDR3 DNA: TGTGCCAGCAGCGTACTGGGGCAGTCCTACAATGAGCAGTTCTTC. The chain couples TRBV9 to TRBJ2-1, with D tentatively TRBD1 (5 bases). CDR3 length: 15 amino acids. Germline CDR1 reads SGDLS; CDR2 reads YYNGEE. Trimming shortened V by 1 base and J by 1 base, and 9 bases separated the two germline ends.

V is TRBV28 and J is TRBJ1-2, with 7 bases identical to TRBD1. This CDR3 spans 15 amino acids. The V and J ends lost 4 bases and 2 bases, in that order; junction bases with no gene match: 7. CDR1 is MDHEN, CDR2 SYDVKM, per germline. CDR3 nucleotide sequence: TGTGCCAGCAGTTCGGACCGGACAGGCAACTATGGCTACACCTTC. Its translation is CASSSDRTGNYGYTF.

The chain is built from TRBV19 and TRBJ1-2, with D possibly matching TRBD1 (6 bases). V was pared by 3 bases and J by 6 bases, with 8 bases between. CDR3 length: 12 amino acids. Germline values: CDR1 LNHDA, CDR2 SQIVND (reference sequence). DNA for the CDR3: TGTGCCAGTAGTATCCACAGGGATGGCTACACCTTC. It translates to CASSIHRDGYTF.

The gene calls are TRBV5-1 and TRBJ1-1; D is unresolved. The germline CDR1 and CDR2 sequences are SGHRS and YFSETQ. The CDR3 extends over 15 amino acids. V shed 4 bases and J shed 5 bases, with 18 bases lying between them. CDR3 sequence reads: CASSRRGVSGTEAFF. In DNA form, the CDR3 reads TGCGCCAGCAGCCGTCGGGGTGTGAGTGGAACTGAAGCTTTCTTT.

The chain uses TRBV6-4 and TRBJ2-1, with D unresolved. Germline V lookup: CDR1 MRHNA, CDR2 SNTAGT. The CDR3 length is 13 residues. The V end was cut by 0 bases, the J end by 10 bases, with 10 bases between. The CDR3 loop is CASSDSANHEQFF. In DNA, the CDR3 is TGTGCCAGCAGTGACTCGGCTAACCACGAGCAGTTCTTC.

About this clone itself: The sample holds other DNA sequences that translate to the same CDR3. This chain links TRBV18 with TRBJ2-5; D perhaps matches TRBD1 (5 bases). The V gene lost 3 bases and the J gene lost 2 bases, with 7 bases spanning the gap. Germline lookup yields CDR1 KGHSH and CDR2 LQKENI. The CDR3 consists of 13 residues. CDR3: CASSPSGQETQYF. The CDR3 nucleotides read TGTGCCAGCTCACCTTCAGGGCAAGAGACCCAGTACTTC.

This rearrangement joins TRBV30 to TRBJ1-5; possibly TRBD1 for D (5 bases). The CDR3 covers 14 residues. Per germline, CDR1 GTSNPN and CDR2 SVGIG (reference sequence). V was shortened by 2 bases and J by 6 bases, with 14 bases between the two germline ends. DNA of the CDR3: TGTGCCTGGAGTACGGGGCGCGTGGGTCAGCCCCAGCATTTT. Protein: CAWSTGRVGQPQHF.

This clone is a singleton in its sample. V and J are TRBV18 and TRBJ2-1, with no clear D. Germline V gives CDR1 KGHSH, CDR2 LQKENI. V was pared by 3 bases and J by 9 bases, with 18 bases between. CDR3 length: 15 amino acids. The CDR3 coding sequence is TGTGCCAGCTCACCCCCCAAAGTCATGGTGGGTGAGCAGTTCTTC. It yields the protein CASSPPKVMVGEQFF.

J is TRBJ1-5 and V is TRBV2; D is unresolved. CDR3 size: 14 residues. CDR1 is SNHLY and CDR2 is FYNNEI in the germline V gene. V lost 3 bases and J 9 bases, leaving 15 bases between the germline ends. CDR3 nucleotide sequence: TGTGCCAGCAGTGATTTCGGCCGAGGAGGGCCCCAGCATTTT. This sequence encodes CASSDFGRGGPQHF.

V and J are TRBV19 and TRBJ2-1, with 7 positions matching TRBD2. Germline trimming cut 3 bases from V and 9 bases from J; bases unmatched to any gene: 5. Per germline, CDR1 LNHDA and CDR2 SQIVND (reference sequence). CDR3 length equals 13 residues. CDR3 loop: CASSIGTNGEQFF. In nucleotides, the CDR3 is TGTGCCAGTAGTATTGGGACTAACGGTGAGCAGTTCTTC.

This chain links TRBV28 with TRBJ2-1; 9 bases fit TRBD2. This CDR3 is 15 amino acids long. The V segment lost 5 bases and the J segment 4 bases; nucleotides outside the gene matches: 6. CDR1 is MDHEN, CDR2 SYDVKM, per germline. The CDR3 nucleotides read TGTGCCAGCAGTCTTAGCGGGAGTGGGTACAATGAGCAGTTCTTC. This sequence encodes CASSLSGSGYNEQFF. The full variable domain, its missing parts supplied by reference TRBV28 and TRBJ2-1, is DVKVTQSSRYLVKRTGEKVFLECVQDMDHENMFWYRQDPGLGLRLIYFSYDVKMKEKGDIPEGYSVSREKKERFSLILESASTNQTSMYLCASSLSGSGYNEQFFGPGTRLTVL.

This chain connects TRBV7-9 to TRBJ1-5; D perhaps matches TRBD1 (5 bases). V lost 0 bases, J lost 9 bases, and 15 bases lay in between. There are 15 residues in the CDR3. Per the germline V gene, CDR1 is SEHNR and CDR2 is FQNEAQ (reference sequence). The CDR3 here is CASSLAGQTALPQHF. CDR3 DNA sequence: TGTGCCAGCAGCTTAGCGGGCCAGACAGCCCTGCCCCAGCATTTT.

V gene TRBV6-1 combines with J gene TRBJ2-7, with 8 bases matching TRBD2. The V and J ends lost 3 bases and 1 base, in that order; junction bases with no gene match: 5. CDR3 size: 15 residues. Germline CDR1 is MNHNS and CDR2 is SASEGT. This chain's CDR3 is CASSDLTSVSYEQYF. CDR3 in DNA: TGTGCCAGCAGTGACCTGACTAGCGTTTCCTACGAGCAGTACTTC.

V is TRBV5-4 and J is TRBJ2-5; TRBD2 is a possible D gene (5 bases). The J call may be mistaken, given a closer DNA end match to TRBJ2-7. The germline V gene encodes CDR1 SGHNT and CDR2 YYREEE (reference sequence). This CDR3 region has 13 residues. The CDR3 here is CASSVDSLYEQYF. DNA for the CDR3: TGTGCCAGCAGCGTGGACTCTCTCTACGAGCAGTACTTC.

Details on this clone: A much larger clone is a single base away; this may be a read error. Other DNA sequences in this specimen translate into the identical CDR3. This chain links TRBV5-1 with TRBJ2-3; D is unresolved. Germline CDR1 reads SGHRS; CDR2 reads YFSETQ. The length of the CDR3 is 11 residues. Between the trimmed V and J ends, which lost 1 base and 6 bases, there was a span of 3 bases. CDR3: CASSLRDTQYF. For the CDR3, the DNA is TGCGCCAGCAGCTTGCGGGATACGCAGTATTTT.

This clone was seen at least ten times. The chain joins TRBV4-1 to TRBJ1-4, with D perhaps TRBD1 (5 bases). This CDR3 spans 15 amino acids. The V and J ends lost 0 bases and 6 bases respectively, with 11 bases between them. Germline CDR1 is MGHRA and CDR2 is YSYEKL. The CDR3 is CASSQEKGRDEKLFF. The CDR3 bases are TGCGCCAGCAGCCAAGAAAAGGGGAGGGATGAAAAACTGTTTTTT.

The genes are TRBV7-9 and TRBJ2-7; 7 bases are a match to TRBD1. V dropped 2 bases and J dropped 2; count of bases not matched to a gene: 6. Looked up from germline, CDR1 is SEHNR and CDR2 is FQNEAQ (reference sequence). The CDR3 sequence is 15 residues long. CDR3 sequence (DNA): TGTGCCAGCAGCTTAAACTGGGACAGCACCTACGAGCAGTACTTC. Translated: CASSLNWDSTYEQYF. Variable domain in full (rest from reference TRBV7-9 and TRBJ2-7): DTGVSQNPRHKITKRGQNVTFRCDPISEHNRLYWYRQTLGQGPEFLTYFQNEAQLEKSRLLSDRFSAERPKGSFSTLEIQRTEQGDSAMYLCASSLNWDSTYEQYFGPGTRLTVT.

The gene calls are TRBV5-1 and TRBJ2-1; 12 bases agree with TRBD2. V trimming: 1 base; J trimming: 8 bases; junction bases outside the gene matches: 10. CDR3 size: 17 residues. Germline V gene lookup returns CDR1 SGHRS and CDR2 YFSETQ. CDR3 DNA sequence: TGCGCCAGCAGCTTGACCACCGGGACTAGCGGGTCCTATGAGCAGTTCTTC. The encoded protein is CASSLTTGTSGSYEQFF.

The chain has TRBV7-3 and TRBJ2-3; TRBD2 matches at 9 bases. CDR3 length: 15 amino acids. V lost 5 bases and J lost 0; bases outside the gene matches: 3. CDR1 SGHTA and CDR2 FQGTGA come from the germline V gene. CDR3 bases: TGTGCCAGCAGCCCTAGCGGGGCTAGCACAGATACGCAGTATTTT. It specifies CASSPSGASTDTQYF.

This clone has just a few counts. CDR3 protein: CASSERVEQYF. The CDR3 DNA sequence: TGTGCCAGCAGTGAGCGGGTCGAGCAGTACTTC. The V gene is TRBV2, the J gene TRBJ2-7; a weak D match, TRBD2 (5 bases). From germline, CDR1 is SNHLY and CDR2 FYNNEI. Trimming removed 3 bases at V and 6 bases at J, with 6 bases between. This CDR3 comprises 11 residues.

Worth noting for this clone: Different DNA sequences within this sample yield the same CDR3. V is TRBV29-1 and J is TRBJ2-5; the D is unclear. Looked up from germline, CDR1 is SQVTM and CDR2 is ANQGSEA. The CDR3 runs to 11 residues. V was pared by 4 bases and J by 1 base, with 4 bases between. CDR3 nucleotides: TGCAGCGTTGGGGTCCAAGAGACCCAGTACTTC. This gives the protein CSVGVQETQYF.

This rearrangement joins TRBV28 to TRBJ2-2; 8 positions agree with TRBD1. This CDR3 spans 16 amino acids. Losses at the gene ends were 2 bases for V and 1 base for J; bases not matched to a gene: 3. From germline, CDR1 is MDHEN and CDR2 SYDVKM. CDR3 nucleotide sequence: TGTGCCAGCAGTTTAATAGGACAGGGGAACACCGGGGAGCTGTTTTTT. Translated, it gives CASSLIGQGNTGELFF.

The gene calls are TRBV7-3 and TRBJ2-3; D may be TRBD1 or TRBD2 (5 bases each). The germline V and J ends were trimmed by 0 bases and 4 bases, with 17 bases remaining between them. Germline lookup yields CDR1 SGHTA and CDR2 FQGTGA. The CDR3 sequence is 17 residues long. This CDR3 is CASSLTALPGAADTQYF. In DNA, the CDR3 is TGTGCCAGCAGCTTAACCGCACTTCCCGGGGCTGCAGATACGCAGTATTTT. Drawing the rest from reference TRBV7-3 and TRBJ2-3, the complete variable domain is GAGVSQTPSNKVTEKGKYVELRCDPISGHTALYWYRQSLGQGPEFLIYFQGTGAADDSGLPNDRFFAVRPEGSVSTLKIQRTERGDSAVYLCASSLTALPGAADTQYFGPGTRLTVL.

In regard to this clone: A much larger clone lies one base from this, so it may be a read error. Different DNA sequences within this sample yield the same CDR3. The J gene is TRBJ2-5, the V gene TRBV7-3, with D possibly TRBD1 on 6 matching bases. V was trimmed by 0 bases and J by 4 bases, leaving 12 bases between them. CDR1 SGHTA and CDR2 FQGTGA come from the germline V gene. The CDR3 runs 15 residues. The CDR3 loop is CASSLTPGHGETQYF. DNA of the CDR3: TGTGCCAGCAGCTTAACACCGGGACACGGAGAGACCCAGTACTTC. Together with reference TRBV7-3 and TRBJ2-5, the CDR3 gives the full variable domain: GAGVSQTPSNKVTEKGKYVELRCDPISGHTALYWYRQSLGQGPEFLIYFQGTGAADDSGLPNDRFFAVRPEGSVSTLKIQRTERGDSAVYLCASSLTPGHGETQYFGPGTRLLVL.

This chain joins TRBV28 and TRBJ1-1; D gene uncertain. Per the germline V gene, CDR1 is MDHEN and CDR2 is SYDVKM. Trimming pared 5 bases from V and 5 bases from J, leaving 9 bases between. The CDR3 is made up of 12 amino acids. This chain's CDR3 is CASSPPSTEAFF. Written as DNA, the CDR3 is TGTGCCAGCAGTCCCCCATCGACTGAAGCTTTCTTT.